This record covers a single TCR beta chain. What it binds is unknown. This entry comes from a study of T-cell reconstitution after alpha-beta-depleted transplantation in children. Study observations and caveats: Reportedly, roughly two months post-transplant, alpha-beta T cells arose from several hundred expanded graft clones. After transplant, high TCRbeta diversity at day 60 in some patients arose from surviving recipient T cells and thymic progenitors. Diversity and T-cell counts at one year after transplant derived mostly from new T cells.

Unique molecular identifiers featured in how the TCRbeta library was prepared. TCRdb used MiXCR to reprocess the PCR reads, holding one entry per CDR3 protein. The sample holds about 470,000 distinct CDR3 sequences, 43% seen once. Specimen: PBMCs, collected before TCRalphabeta/CD19-depleted stem cell transplant. This TCR was sampled from a girl between 2 and 10 years old with aplastic anemia, due to receive a stem cell transplant.

CDR3 DNA sequence: TGCAGTGCTCCTTGGGCGGGGGGCTTGAACACTGAAGCTTTCTTT. Amino acids: CSAPWAGGLNTEAFF. The chain recombines TRBV20-1 with TRBJ1-1, with D possibly being TRBD1 (6 bases). Trimming cost V 5 bases and J 0 bases, with 16 bases left between them. In germline, CDR1 is DFQATT, CDR2 SNEGSKA (reference sequence). The CDR3 is 15 residues long.